The clone carrying this T cell receptor beta chain is categorized as medium-sized. These data come from a study of spatial heterogeneity in lung cancer. At the level of the study: Each time, sequencing found more beta-chain sequences than alpha-chain sequences. Raw-read counts averaged over ten per unique TCR and UMI combination.

Trimming took off 3 bases at V and 1 base at J, with 12 bases between the two ends. This CDR3 has 16 residues. Per germline, CDR1 KGHDR and CDR2 SFDVKD. Time point given: sample taken at primary tumor resection. Sequencing covered unsorted whole RNA taken from tumor, nontumor lung or frozen PBMC. Each TCR cDNA molecule carried a unique molecular identifier. TCRdb analysed the 5' RACE reads with MiXCR anew, one entry per CDR3 protein. The profile shows over 9,500 distinct CDR3 sequences, about 4% of them singletons. The chain employs TRBV24-1 and TRBJ2-1; D is perhaps TRBD1 (5 bases). This receptor was identified in a male donor with early-stage non-small cell lung cancer. The source material was normal lung tissue next to the tumor, sampled at surgery. The CDR3 region has the DNA TGTGCCACCAGTGATAGCTCCCGACAGTCCTACAATGAGCAGTTCTTC. Amino acid sequence: CATSDSSRQSYNEQFF.